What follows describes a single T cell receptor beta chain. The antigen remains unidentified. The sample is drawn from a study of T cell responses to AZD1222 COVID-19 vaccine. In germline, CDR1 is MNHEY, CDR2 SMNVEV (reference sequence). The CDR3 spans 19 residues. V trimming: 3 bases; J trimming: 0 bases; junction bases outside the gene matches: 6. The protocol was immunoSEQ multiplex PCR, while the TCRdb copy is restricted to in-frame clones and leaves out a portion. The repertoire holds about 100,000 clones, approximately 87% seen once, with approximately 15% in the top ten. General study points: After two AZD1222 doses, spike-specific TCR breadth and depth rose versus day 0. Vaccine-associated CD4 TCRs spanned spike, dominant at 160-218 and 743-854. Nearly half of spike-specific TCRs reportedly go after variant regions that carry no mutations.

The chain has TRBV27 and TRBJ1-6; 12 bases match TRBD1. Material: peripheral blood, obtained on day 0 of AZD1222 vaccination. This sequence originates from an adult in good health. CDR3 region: CASSFGTGGPSSYNSPLHF. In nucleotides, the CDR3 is TGTGCCAGCAGTTTCGGGACAGGGGGCCCGAGCTCCTATAATTCACCCCTCCACTTT.